The T cell receptor beta chain under discussion was sequenced for a study of Ad26.COV2.S vaccination and SARS-CoV-2 variants. About the study: Into the muscle, Ad26.COV2.S was dosed once or twice, 56 days apart. General observations from the study: Spike-specific TCR breadth was greater after Ad26.COV2.S than placebo.

A word on this clone: Its specificity is not known.

TCRdb's table, derived via immunoSEQ multiplex PCR, lists solely in-frame clones and lacks some. The sample holds fewer than 500,000 clones, around 90% seen once. Regarding treatment: 15 to 20 received Ad26.COV2.S at low or high dose, single or two shots; about five received placebo; per-sample allocation not given. Material that was analyzed had been drawn on day 63 after the first vaccine or placebo injection. The clonotype was recovered from a person aged 18-60 years who received the Ad26.COV2.S COVID-19 vaccine or a placebo. The input for sequencing was peripheral blood, taken in a trial of Ad26.COV2.S vaccine versus placebo.

CDR3 residues: CASRRGLRDSPLHF. For the CDR3, the DNA is TGTGCCAGCCGACGGGGCCTGAGGGATTCACCCCTCCACTTT. The chain links TRBV19 to TRBJ1-6, with TRBD1 as a possible D gene (5 bases). Germline lookup yields CDR1 LNHDA and CDR2 SQIVND (reference sequence). The CDR3 is 14 residues long. V lost 9 bases, J lost 8 bases, and 17 bases lay in between.